A single sample is the source of the 5 T cell receptor beta chains below, sequenced in a study of beta chain features in type 1 diabetes (dated by TCRdb to 2016 to 2018). Their cognate antigens are unknown. Overall results and qualifications from the work: Type 1 diabetes patients showed a moderate but significant shortening of TCRB CDR3 length in all four CD4+ subsets.

Library construction relied on the immunoSEQ multiplex PCR assay. The High Capacity cDNA Reverse Transcription Kit was used to reverse transcribe all of the isolated RNA, meaning that expressed TCRB transcripts were what got sequenced. TCRdb obtained this table from immuneACCESS and retained in-frame rearrangements with V and J assigned. These tables miss some clones; where compared with another copy, unresolved V genes account for less than half of the shortfall, and the remainder is unexplained. Here the sample has about 400,000 clones; over 9.5% occur a single time. The ten largest clones take up about 0.01% of the sample. Sequenced input: naive CD4+ T cells from blood. What this sample's cell subset or site label stands for: true naive CD4+ T cells. The receptors stem from a woman between 18 and 29 years old with type 1 diabetes.

This sequence joins TRBV2 and TRBJ1-2; 8 nucleotides match TRBD1. The CDR3 is 13 residues long. V dropped 6 bases and J dropped 3; count of bases not matched to a gene: 3. CDR1 and CDR2 from the germline V gene are SNHLY and FYNNEI. The CDR3 DNA sequence: TGTGCCAGCAGGGACAGGGCCCACTATGGCTACACCTTC. Translating it yields CASRDRAHYGYTF.

This chain links TRBV29-1 with TRBJ2-7; TRBD2 is a possible D gene (6 bases). This CDR3 spans 13 amino acids. Germline V gene data show CDR1 as SQVTM and CDR2 as ANQGSEA. Trimming shortened V by 6 bases and J by 6 bases, and 18 bases separated the two germline ends. The CDR3 here is CSVLPRESLEQYF. For the CDR3, the DNA is TGCAGCGTCCTCCCCCGGGAGTCCCTCGAGCAGTACTTC.

The table lists this clone with a few counts. The chain couples TRBV9 to TRBJ1-1; D is perhaps TRBD1 (6 bases). CDR3 size: 14 residues. Germline-derived CDR1 and CDR2 are SGDLS and YYNGEE. The V end was cut by 3 bases, the J end by 0 bases, with 9 bases between. The CDR3 nucleotides are TGTGCCAGCAGCGAGGGGGGGATGAACACTGAAGCTTTCTTT. It encodes CASSEGGMNTEAFF.

The CDR3 reads CASSLHETDTQYF. The DNA of the CDR3 is TGCGCCAGCAGCTTGCACGAGACAGATACGCAGTATTTT. The chain carries TRBV5-1 and TRBJ2-3; D remains ambiguous. V dropped 1 base and J dropped 3 bases, with 6 bases sitting between them. Per germline, CDR1 SGHRS and CDR2 YFSETQ. This CDR3 region has 13 residues.

There are a few counts of this clone. The J gene is TRBJ2-1, the V gene TRBV9, with 7 bases fitting TRBD1. The length of the CDR3 is 19 residues. J was trimmed by 2 bases and V by 0 bases; bases with no gene match: 14. Germline CDR1 is SGDLS and CDR2 is YYNGEE. Here the CDR3 reads CASSVGDRVPENTYNEQFF. The CDR3 DNA reads as TGTGCCAGCAGCGTAGGAGACAGGGTCCCTGAAAATACCTACAATGAGCAGTTCTTC. The full variable domain, completed using reference TRBV9 and TRBJ2-1, is DSGVTQTPKHLITATGQRVTLRCSPRSGDLSVYWYQQSLDQGLQFLIQYYNGEERAKGNILERFSAQQFPDLHSELNLSSLELGDSALYFCASSVGDRVPENTYNEQFFGPGTRLTVL.